A single sample gave rise to the 28 T cell receptor beta chains below, sequenced in a study of beta chain features in type 1 diabetes. Expressed TCRB transcripts were sequenced after all isolated RNA was converted to cDNA. TCRdb's copy holds only in-frame clones and misses some; the assay was immunoSEQ multiplex PCR. The sample lists around 430,000 clones, around 30% occurring once. Sequencing was performed on naive CD4+ T cells from blood. Receptor source: a man younger than 35 in good health.

This chain connects TRBV30 to TRBJ1-2; no clear D gene. The CDR3 extends over 12 amino acids. Trimming pared 2 bases from V and 5 bases from J, leaving 9 bases between. Germline V gene lookup returns CDR1 GTSNPN and CDR2 SVGIG (reference sequence). The CDR3 loop is CAWSSTEYGYTF. As DNA, the CDR3 is TGTGCCTGGAGTTCCACTGAATATGGCTACACCTTC.

This clone has a handful of counts. V gene TRBV19 combines with J gene TRBJ1-2; no clear D gene. This CDR3 comprises 12 residues. The V gene lost 7 bases and the J gene lost 1 base, with 7 bases spanning the gap. Germline lookup yields CDR1 LNHDA and CDR2 SQIVND (reference sequence). The CDR3 DNA is TGTGCCAGTAAGACCGGTAACTATGGCTACACCTTC. Encoded protein: CASKTGNYGYTF.

In its sample, this clone was seen a few times. The CDR3 loop reads CALSLHQYF. CDR3 coding DNA: TGTGCCCTTTCACTACATCAGTACTTC. The chain has TRBV30 and TRBJ2-7; no clear D gene. This CDR3 has 9 amino acids. Trimming stripped 8 bases from V and 10 bases from J, with 12 bases between. CDR1 is GTSNPN, CDR2 SVGIG, per germline (reference sequence).

This clone has just a few counts. This specimen includes other DNA sequences encoding the same CDR3. The J gene is TRBJ2-7, the V gene TRBV7-2, with D unclear. Per germline, CDR1 SGHTA and CDR2 FQGNSA. Trimming pared 2 bases from V and 2 bases from J, leaving 1 base between. The CDR3 length is 11 residues. This CDR3 reads CASSLTYEQYF. The CDR3 region has the DNA TGTGCCAGCAGCTTAACCTACGAGCAGTACTTC.

This clone was detected only once. The same CDR3 can be traced to other DNA sequences in this sample. The rearrangement links TRBV5-6 to TRBJ2-5; 8 bases align to TRBD1. Trimming cost V 4 bases and J 4 bases; bases outside gene matches: 3. CDR1 is SGHDT and CDR2 is YYEEEE in the germline V gene. This CDR3 is 13 amino acids long. The CDR3 DNA sequence: TGTGCCAGCAGCGTGGACAGGGTAGAGACCCAGTACTTC. This sequence encodes CASSVDRVETQYF.

The chain uses TRBV25-1 and TRBJ2-6; 9 positions agree with TRBD2. CDR1 is MGHDK and CDR2 is SYGVNS in the germline V gene. This CDR3 spans 18 amino acids. The V gene end was trimmed by 0 bases and the J gene end by 2 bases; junction bases not matched to a gene: 5. The CDR3 is CASSEYGTSGPGANVLTF. The DNA of the CDR3 is TGTGCCAGCAGTGAATATGGAACTAGCGGGCCTGGGGCCAACGTCCTGACTTTC.

The chain employs TRBV27 and TRBJ2-7, with D unclear. V was pared by 7 bases and J by 7 bases, with 17 bases between. Germline V CDR1 and CDR2: MNHEY, SMNVEV (reference sequence). The CDR3 has 13 amino acids. The CDR3: CASTSGLYGEQYF. The CDR3 DNA is TGTGCCAGCACCTCCGGCCTCTACGGGGAGCAGTACTTC.

Written as DNA, the CDR3 is TGTGCCTGGAGTGTAGGAGGGGTAGGGGCCAACGTCCTGACTTTC. As protein: CAWSVGGVGANVLTF. The V and J genes are TRBV30 and TRBJ2-6; D perhaps matches TRBD2 (6 bases). Germline CDR1 reads GTSNPN; CDR2 reads SVGIG (reference sequence). This CDR3 is built from 15 residues. The ends were cut back, 0 bases at V and 4 bases at J, with 10 bases in the middle.

This chain links TRBV9 with TRBJ2-1; TRBD1 aligns across 8 bases. J gave up 10 bases and V 3 bases, and 9 bases lay outside the gene matches. The CDR3 extends over 14 amino acids. From germline, CDR1 is SGDLS and CDR2 YYNGEE. The CDR3: CASSAGQGRQEQFF. The CDR3 nucleotides are TGTGCCAGCAGCGCCGGACAGGGAAGGCAAGAGCAGTTCTTC.

This clone has a handful of counts. J is TRBJ2-7 and V is TRBV28; TRBD1 matches at 11 bases. Germline loops: CDR1 MDHEN, CDR2 SYDVKM. The CDR3 covers 13 residues. J gave up 5 bases and V 4 bases, and 1 base lay outside the gene matches. CDR3 DNA sequence: TGTGCCAGCAGTTCGGGACAGGGGGACGAGCAGTACTTC. Amino acids: CASSSGQGDEQYF. Full variable domain (remainder filled in from reference TRBV28 and TRBJ2-7): DVKVTQSSRYLVKRTGEKVFLECVQDMDHENMFWYRQDPGLGLRLIYFSYDVKMKEKGDIPEGYSVSREKKERFSLILESASTNQTSMYLCASSSGQGDEQYFGPGTRLTVT.

This clone turned up a few times. The chain carries TRBV29-1 and TRBJ2-6; possibly TRBD1 for D (6 bases). Germline V CDR1 and CDR2: SQVTM, ANQGSEA. There are 18 residues in the CDR3. The V gene lost 2 bases and the J gene lost 0 bases, with 17 bases spanning the gap. CDR3 nucleotides: TGCAGCGTTGAATTCGGACAGACTTCATTCTCTGGGGCCAACGTCCTGACTTTC. It is translated as CSVEFGQTSFSGANVLTF.

CDR3 sequence reads: CATSRSGASGEKLFF. The CDR3 DNA reads TGTGCCACCAGCAGGTCAGGGGCCAGCGGTGAAAAACTGTTTTTT. The chain recombines TRBV15 with TRBJ1-4; D possibly corresponds to TRBD1 (6 bases). The V gene lost 3 bases and the J gene lost 7 bases, with 15 bases spanning the gap. The germline V gene encodes CDR1 LNHNV and CDR2 YYDKDF (reference sequence). The CDR3 length is 15 residues. Supplemented by reference TRBV15 and TRBJ1-4, the full variable domain reads DAMVIQNPRYQVTQFGKPVTLSCSQTLNHNVMYWYQQKSSQAPKLLFHYYDKDFNNEADTPDNFQSRRPNTSFCFLDIRSPGLGDTAMYLCATSRSGASGEKLFFGSGTQLSVL.

The chain links TRBV29-1 to TRBJ2-7, with 12 nucleotides matching TRBD2. Germline V gene data show CDR1 as SQVTM and CDR2 as ANQGSEA. CDR3 size: 17 residues. The V gene end was trimmed by 5 bases and the J gene end by 7 bases; junction bases not matched to a gene: 18. The CDR3 DNA follows: TGCAGCGTTCCTGGACTAGCGGGATACCGTCCCTCGTTTGAGCAGTACTTC. It is translated as CSVPGLAGYRPSFEQYF.

The chain recombines TRBV27 with TRBJ2-6, with 8 bases matching TRBD1. This CDR3 region has 18 residues. CDR1 and CDR2 (germline): MNHEY, SMNVEV (reference sequence). With V trimmed by 3 bases and J by 2 bases, 9 bases remained unmatched. CDR3 in DNA: TGTGCCAGCAGTTTTATGGGACAGGAATATACTGGGGCCAACGTCCTGACTTTC. This encodes CASSFMGQEYTGANVLTF.

The V and J genes are TRBV28 and TRBJ1-4; weak D call: TRBD1 (5 bases). The V gene's germline CDR1 is MDHEN and CDR2 SYDVKM. The CDR3 has 12 residues. With 11 bases removed from V and 5 bases from J, the gap between germline ends came to 12 bases. CDR3 amino acids: CASLKGNEKLFF. As DNA, the CDR3 is TGTGCCTCGCTGAAGGGGAATGAAAAACTGTTTTTT.

The genes are TRBV28 and TRBJ1-4; no firm D call. V lost 6 bases, J lost 4 bases, and 9 bases lay in between. The germline V gene encodes CDR1 MDHEN and CDR2 SYDVKM. This CDR3 region has 13 residues. The DNA of the CDR3 is TGTGCCAGCAGCTTTTCAAGTAATGAAAAACTGTTTTTT. This codes for CASSFSSNEKLFF.

The J gene is TRBJ1-5, the V gene TRBV16, with D unresolved. Germline CDR1 is KGHSY and CDR2 is FQNENV. Trimming removed 0 bases from V and 5 bases from J, with 11 bases in between. CDR3 length equals 15 residues. As DNA, the CDR3 is TGTGCCAGCAGCCAATCCCGGGGATGGGATCAGCCCCAGCATTTT. It is translated as CASSQSRGWDQPQHF. Combining the CDR3 with reference TRBV16 and TRBJ1-5 gives the whole variable domain GEEVAQTPKHLVRGEGQKAKLYCAPIKGHSYVFWYQQVLKNEFKFLISFQNENVFDETGMPKERFSAKCLPNSPCSLEIQATKLEDSAVYFCASSQSRGWDQPQHFGDGTRLSIL.

This rearrangement joins TRBV11-2 to TRBJ2-1; the D is unclear. CDR3 length: 15 residues. Trimming cost V 5 bases and J 4 bases, with 15 bases left between them. Germline CDR1 reads SGHAT; CDR2 reads FQNNGV. The CDR3 DNA is TGTGCCAGCAGCCAGAATATCGGAGCGTACAATGAGCAGTTCTTC. Protein sequence: CASSQNIGAYNEQFF. Drawing the rest from reference TRBV11-2 and TRBJ2-1, the complete variable domain is EAGVAQSPRYKIIEKRQSVAFWCNPISGHATLYWYQQILGQGPKLLIQFQNNGVVDDSQLPKDRFSAERLKGVDSTLKIQPAKLEDSAVYLCASSQNIGAYNEQFFGPGTRLTVL.

This clone was detected a few times. V and J are TRBV30 and TRBJ1-1; D remains unclear. Germline lookup yields CDR1 GTSNPN and CDR2 SVGIG (reference sequence). V lost 2 bases and J lost 1, with 11 bases in between. The CDR3 loop spans 14 amino acids. The CDR3 region is CAWSTLTANTEAFF. CDR3 coding DNA: TGTGCCTGGAGTACTTTGACGGCGAACACTGAAGCTTTCTTT.

The V gene is TRBV6-6, the J gene TRBJ2-1; no reliable D call. V dropped 4 bases and J dropped 4 bases, with 11 bases sitting between them. The CDR3 sequence is 14 residues long. Germline CDR1 reads MNHNY; CDR2 reads SVGAGI (reference sequence). CDR3: CASSSDQLYNEQFF. CDR3 bases: TGTGCCAGCAGTTCGGACCAGCTGTACAATGAGCAGTTCTTC.

This clone occurred a few times. Additional DNA sequences in this sample encode the identical CDR3. V usage is TRBV4-1 and J usage is TRBJ2-7; 8 positions match TRBD1. CDR1 and CDR2 (germline): MGHRA, YSYEKL. This CDR3 is 13 amino acids long. J gave up 1 base and V 6 bases, and 2 bases lay outside the gene matches. The CDR3 region is CASRRTGSYEQYF. CDR3 sequence (DNA): TGCGCCAGCAGAAGGACAGGGTCCTACGAGCAGTACTTC.

The genes are TRBV18 and TRBJ2-3; no definite D call. Trimming took off 3 bases at V and 5 bases at J, with 18 bases between the two ends. Germline CDR1 is KGHSH and CDR2 is LQKENI. This CDR3 comprises 16 residues. CDR3 in DNA: TGTGCCAGCTCACCTCCCGATCGGAGTTTGGTAGATACGCAGTATTTT. Its protein is CASSPPDRSLVDTQYF.

The chain has TRBV9 and TRBJ2-7, with 10 nucleotides matching TRBD2. The germline CDR1 and CDR2 sequences are SGDLS and YYNGEE. V lost 4 bases, J lost 5 bases, and 6 bases stayed unmatched. The CDR3 has 14 residues. CDR3 sequence (DNA): TGTGCCAGCAGCACGCCCGGGACTAGCGACGAGCAGTACTTC. Translated, it gives CASSTPGTSDEQYF.

This clone was seen a few times. V usage is TRBV9 and J usage is TRBJ2-5; 11 bases line up with TRBD2. The trim removed 3 bases at V and 5 bases at J, leaving 3 bases unmatched. The CDR3 length is 14 residues. In germline, CDR1 is SGDLS, CDR2 YYNGEE. The CDR3 loop reads CASSATSGSETQYF. CDR3 bases: TGTGCCAGCAGCGCAACTAGCGGGAGTGAGACCCAGTACTTC.

This clone was picked up a small number of times. V and J are TRBV4-1 and TRBJ2-3; unclear D gene. The CDR3 length is 14 residues. Per the germline V gene, CDR1 is MGHRA and CDR2 is YSYEKL. V shed 7 bases and J shed 2 bases, with 13 bases lying between them. The chain's CDR3 is CASTLSPITDTQYF. CDR3 DNA: TGCGCCAGCACCCTGTCTCCCATCACAGATACGCAGTATTTT.

V is TRBV30 and J is TRBJ2-5; no firm D call. Trimming removed 3 bases from V and 5 bases from J, with 7 bases in between. Germline-derived CDR1 and CDR2 are GTSNPN and SVGIG (reference sequence). The CDR3 covers 11 residues. This CDR3 is CAWSGSETQYF. The CDR3, as DNA: TGTGCCTGGAGCGGGTCGGAGACCCAGTACTTC.

The chain recombines TRBV5-1 with TRBJ2-1; D unclear. The germline V gene encodes CDR1 SGHRS and CDR2 YFSETQ. The length of the CDR3 is 16 residues. Between the trimmed V and J ends, which lost 4 bases and 0 bases, there was a span of 14 bases. CDR3 protein: CASSRGAPSSYNEQFF. CDR3 nucleotide sequence: TGCGCCAGCAGCCGCGGAGCTCCGAGCTCCTACAATGAGCAGTTCTTC.

This chain links TRBV7-8 with TRBJ1-2, with no clear D. With 3 bases removed from V and 8 bases from J, the gap between germline ends came to 10 bases. The CDR3 runs 12 residues. Germline lookup yields CDR1 SGHVS and CDR2 FQNEAQ. DNA for the CDR3: TGTGCCAGCAGCTTTAGGCAGGAGGGCTACACCTTC. Protein product: CASSFRQEGYTF.